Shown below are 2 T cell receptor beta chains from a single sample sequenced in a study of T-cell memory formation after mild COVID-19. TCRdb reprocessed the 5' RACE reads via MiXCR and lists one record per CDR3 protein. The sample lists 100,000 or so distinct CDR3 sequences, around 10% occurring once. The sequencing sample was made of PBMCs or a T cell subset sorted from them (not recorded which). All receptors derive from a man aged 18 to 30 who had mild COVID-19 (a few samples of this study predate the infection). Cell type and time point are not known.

This CDR3 reads CASSYSQETQYF. The CDR3 DNA follows: TGTGCCAGCAGTTACTCTCAAGAGACCCAGTACTTC. The V gene is TRBV6-5, the J gene TRBJ2-5; D remains unclear. V was clipped by 0 bases and J by 2 bases, with 1 base between them. CDR1 is MNHEY and CDR2 is SVGAGI in the germline V gene. CDR3 length equals 12 residues.

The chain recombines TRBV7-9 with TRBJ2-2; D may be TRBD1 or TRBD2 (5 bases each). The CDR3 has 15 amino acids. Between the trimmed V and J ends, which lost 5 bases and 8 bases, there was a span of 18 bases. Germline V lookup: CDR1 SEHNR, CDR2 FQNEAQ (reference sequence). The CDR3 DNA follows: TGTGCCAGCAGCCACGGGACGGCGAACAGTGGGGAGCTGTTTTTT. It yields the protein CASSHGTANSGELFF.